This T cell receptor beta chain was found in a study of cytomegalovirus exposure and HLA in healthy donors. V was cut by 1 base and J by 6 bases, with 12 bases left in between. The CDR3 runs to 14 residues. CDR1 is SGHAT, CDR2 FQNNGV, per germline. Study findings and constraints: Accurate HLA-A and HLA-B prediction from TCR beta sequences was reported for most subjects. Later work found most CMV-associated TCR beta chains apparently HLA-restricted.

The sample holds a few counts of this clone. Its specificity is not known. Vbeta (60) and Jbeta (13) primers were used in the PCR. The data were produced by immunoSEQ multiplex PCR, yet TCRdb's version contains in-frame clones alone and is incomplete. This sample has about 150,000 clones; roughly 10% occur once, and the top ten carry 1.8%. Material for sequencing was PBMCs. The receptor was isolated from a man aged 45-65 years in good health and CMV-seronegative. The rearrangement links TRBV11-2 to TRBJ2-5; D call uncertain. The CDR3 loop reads CASSLGVNPQTQYF. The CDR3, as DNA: TGTGCCAGCAGCTTAGGAGTTAACCCTCAGACCCAGTACTTC.